The next 22 T cell receptor beta chains were all read from a single sample in a study of cytomegalovirus exposure and HLA in healthy donors. The PCR was carried out with 60 Vbeta primers and 13 Jbeta primers. Only in-frame clones appear in the TCRdb table, and some are missing; sequencing was by immunoSEQ multiplex PCR. The profile shows just over 150,000 clones, around 84% of them singletons. What was sequenced was PBMCs. These receptors originate from a woman aged 18-29 years in good health and CMV-seronegative.

This rearrangement joins TRBV5-1 to TRBJ1-1; 9 bases line up with TRBD1. CDR3 length: 18 amino acids. Germline CDR1 SGHRS, CDR2 YFSETQ. Trimming removed 2 bases from V and 1 base from J; junction bases left unmatched: 12. The CDR3 DNA sequence: TGCGCCAGCAGCTTACAGTTTTTGGGGACAGGGAAGAACACTGAAGCTTTCTTT. Translating gives CASSLQFLGTGKNTEAFF.

V usage is TRBV18 and J usage is TRBJ1-4; tentative D call: TRBD1 (5 bases). Germline CDR1 reads KGHSH; CDR2 reads LQKENI. The CDR3 is made up of 12 amino acids. The germline V and J ends were trimmed by 3 bases and 8 bases, with 7 bases remaining between them. The CDR3 DNA follows: TGTGCCAGCTCACCTCAGGGCGAAAAACTGTTTTTT. It codes for CASSPQGEKLFF.

The genes are TRBV5-4 and TRBJ2-3; 7 bases align to TRBD2. This CDR3 region has 14 residues. Germline CDR1 is SGHNT and CDR2 is YYREEE (reference sequence). V was pared by 4 bases and J by 2 bases, with 4 bases of the junction left unmatched. For the CDR3, the DNA is TGTGCCAGCAGCCAGCGGGGCCACACAGATACGCAGTATTTT. The encoded protein is CASSQRGHTDTQYF.

This clone was observed once. This chain joins TRBV7-9 and TRBJ2-3, with D tentatively TRBD2 (6 bases). Germline V gene data show CDR1 as SEHNR and CDR2 as FQNEAQ (reference sequence). V shed 5 bases and J shed 2 bases, with 17 bases lying between them. The CDR3 has 16 amino acids. CDR3 amino acids: CASSQAPPGDTDTQYF. The CDR3, as DNA: TGTGCCAGCAGCCAAGCCCCTCCGGGGGACACAGATACGCAGTATTTT.

This clone was seen more than once but under ten times. J is TRBJ2-7 and V is TRBV4-1; tentative D call: TRBD1 (6 bases). Per germline, CDR1 MGHRA and CDR2 YSYEKL. The V end lost 2 bases, the J end lost 1 base, and 12 bases lay between the germline ends. There are 15 residues in the CDR3. The DNA for the CDR3 is TGCGCCAGCAGCCAAACCGGGACACCATCCTACGAGCAGTACTTC. Translating gives CASSQTGTPSYEQYF.

V is TRBV5-1 and J is TRBJ2-5; D not resolved. V dropped 4 bases and J dropped 2 bases, with 15 bases sitting between them. The CDR3 sequence is 15 residues long. CDR1 SGHRS and CDR2 YFSETQ come from the germline V gene. The CDR3 region is CASSLLWSPQETQYF. In DNA, the CDR3 is TGCGCCAGCAGCCTCCTCTGGAGCCCACAAGAGACCCAGTACTTC. Based on the CDR3 plus reference TRBV5-1 and TRBJ2-5, the full variable domain is KAGVTQTPRYLIKTRGQQVTLSCSPISGHRSVSWYQQTPGQGLQFLFEYFSETQRNKGNFPGRFSGRQFSNSRSEMNVSTLELGDSALYLCASSLLWSPQETQYFGPGTRLLVL.

The chain joins TRBV10-3 to TRBJ2-7, with a possible D match to TRBD1 (5 bases). V lost 3 bases and J 5 bases, leaving 8 bases between the germline ends. The CDR3 runs to 12 residues. Germline CDR1 is ENHRY and CDR2 is SYGVKD. DNA for the CDR3: TGTGCCATCAGTGACGGCAGGGACGAGCAGTACTTC. Its protein product is CAISDGRDEQYF.

The chain is built from TRBV6-1 and TRBJ2-2, with D possibly matching TRBD2 (7 bases). V shed 3 bases and J shed 8 bases, with 13 bases lying between them. The germline V gene has CDR1 MNHNS and CDR2 SASEGT. The CDR3 contains 14 residues. CDR3 sequence: CASSDAGAHGELFF. CDR3 DNA sequence: TGTGCCAGCAGTGACGCGGGGGCGCATGGGGAGCTGTTTTTT.

V and J are TRBV11-2 and TRBJ1-1; D might be TRBD1 (6 bases). CDR1 is SGHAT, CDR2 FQNNGV, per germline. This CDR3 has 12 residues. Trimming cost V 0 bases and J 11 bases, with 10 bases left between them. The CDR3 reads CASSLEGAPAFF. The CDR3 DNA sequence: TGTGCCAGCAGCTTAGAGGGGGCCCCGGCTTTCTTT.

The chain recombines TRBV5-1 with TRBJ2-5; D is unclear. The CDR3 has 11 residues. V was pared by 1 base and J by 5 bases, with 3 bases between. Germline-derived CDR1 and CDR2 are SGHRS and YFSETQ. CDR3 bases: TGCGCCAGCAGCTTGTATGAGACCCAGTACTTC. Protein: CASSLYETQYF.

The chain combines TRBV5-6 with TRBJ2-7; TRBD1 aligns across 8 bases. Germline values: CDR1 SGHDT, CDR2 YYEEEE. V shed 2 bases, J shed 5 bases, and the junction held 9 bases outside the gene matches. The CDR3 contains 15 residues. DNA of the CDR3: TGTGCCAGCAGCTTTGGAACAGGGGGTCTGAACGAGCAGTACTTC. Protein sequence: CASSFGTGGLNEQYF.

This chain uses TRBV28 with TRBJ2-7; a possible D gene is TRBD1 (5 bases). Germline-derived CDR1 and CDR2 are MDHEN and SYDVKM. V lost 5 bases and J lost 2, with 13 bases in between. This CDR3 region has 14 residues. CDR3 sequence: CASSHDRSAYEQYF. The CDR3 region has the DNA TGTGCCAGCAGTCACGACAGATCCGCCTACGAGCAGTACTTC. Variable domain in full (rest from reference TRBV28 and TRBJ2-7): DVKVTQSSRYLVKRTGEKVFLECVQDMDHENMFWYRQDPGLGLRLIYFSYDVKMKEKGDIPEGYSVSREKKERFSLILESASTNQTSMYLCASSHDRSAYEQYFGPGTRLTVT.

The rearrangement joins TRBV4-1 to TRBJ2-6; 7 nucleotides match TRBD1. In germline, CDR1 is MGHRA, CDR2 YSYEKL. CDR3 length equals 15 residues. With V trimmed by 4 bases and J by 2 bases, 2 bases remained unmatched. Here the CDR3 reads CASSPGTAGANVLTF. The CDR3 nucleotides read TGCGCCAGCAGCCCGGGGACAGCTGGGGCCAACGTCCTGACTTTC.

The chain joins TRBV4-3 to TRBJ2-1; 7 nucleotides align to TRBD1. Germline V lookup: CDR1 LGHNA, CDR2 YSLEER. This CDR3 is 14 amino acids long. The ends lost 0 bases at V and 10 bases at J; junction bases unmatched: 6. CDR3 loop: CASSQDLLGGEQFF. The CDR3 nucleotides are TGCGCCAGCAGCCAAGACCTTTTAGGGGGCGAGCAGTTCTTC.

The gene calls are TRBV6-5 and TRBJ2-6, with a possible D match to TRBD2 (6 bases). Germline V CDR1 and CDR2: MNHEY, SVGAGI. CDR3 length equals 14 residues. Trimming left V 10 bases short and J 4 bases short, with 14 bases between. CDR3 sequence (DNA): TGTGCCACCGGAGGGGCAGCCGGGGCCAACGTCCTGACTTTC. Amino acid sequence: CATGGAAGANVLTF.

Details on this clone: A read error may account for a junction end that differs from germline. The chain combines TRBV5-5 with TRBJ1-4; the match to TRBD1 covers 8 bases. Germline loops: CDR1 SGHKS, CDR2 YYEKEE (reference sequence). The CDR3 runs to 15 residues. This CDR3 reads CASSHSGGRSEKLVF. CDR3 DNA sequence: TGTGCCAGCAGCCATTCAGGGGGCAGGAGCGAAAAACTGGTTTTT.

The chain recombines TRBV27 with TRBJ1-5, with TRBD1 matching over 9 bases. Germline assignment: CDR1 MNHEY and CDR2 SMNVEV (reference sequence). There are 16 residues in the CDR3. J gave up 0 bases and V 5 bases, and 5 bases lay outside the gene matches. The CDR3 here is CASSPGTGYSNQPQHF. In DNA form, the CDR3 reads TGTGCCAGCAGTCCCGGGACAGGGTATAGCAATCAGCCCCAGCATTTT.

This sequence joins TRBV27 and TRBJ2-1; a possible D gene is TRBD2 (5 bases). CDR3 size: 17 residues. CDR1 MNHEY and CDR2 SMNVEV come from the germline V gene (reference sequence). V was cut by 6 bases and J by 2 bases, with 20 bases left in between. CDR3 amino acids: CASRFYGHPGTYNEQFF. The CDR3 coding sequence is TGTGCCAGCAGATTTTACGGCCACCCGGGGACCTACAATGAGCAGTTCTTC.

This clone was recorded a few times. The chain employs TRBV20-1 and TRBJ2-7; no clear D gene. The germline gives CDR1 DFQATT, CDR2 SNEGSKA (reference sequence). The CDR3 runs 11 residues. V dropped 5 bases and J dropped 2 bases, with 7 bases sitting between them. CDR3 bases: TGCAGTGCTCCCTCCCCCTACGAGCAGTACTTC. It yields the protein CSAPSPYEQYF.

V is TRBV29-1 and J is TRBJ2-2; TRBD1 matches at 7 bases. The V gene end was trimmed by 4 bases and the J gene end by 5 bases; junction bases not matched to a gene: 4. CDR1 and CDR2 (germline): SQVTM, ANQGSEA. This CDR3 has 13 amino acids. The CDR3 protein is CSVGGGQTGELFF. The CDR3 DNA is TGCAGCGTTGGAGGGGGACAGACCGGGGAGCTGTTTTTT.

This clone came up once. This chain connects TRBV4-3 to TRBJ2-2; perhaps TRBD1 as D (6 bases). This CDR3 contains 15 residues. Germline assignment: CDR1 LGHNA and CDR2 YSLEER. V gave up 1 base and J gave up 4 bases, with 10 bases separating them. The CDR3 reads CASSQGTGSTGELFF. Written as DNA, the CDR3 is TGCGCCAGCAGCCAAGGTACAGGGTCCACCGGGGAGCTGTTTTTT.

The V gene is TRBV28, the J gene TRBJ1-5, with D maybe TRBD1 (6 bases). V lost 6 bases and J lost 7, with 19 bases in between. The CDR3 has 15 residues. The germline CDR1 and CDR2 sequences are MDHEN and SYDVKM. The CDR3 coding sequence is TGTGCCAGCAGCACGAGGACCACAGGGATCCAGCCCCAGCATTTT. Translating gives CASSTRTTGIQPQHF.